These 5 T cell receptor beta chains originate from one sample sequenced in a study of cytomegalovirus exposure and HLA in healthy donors. The PCR contained 60 Vbeta and 13 Jbeta primers. The method was immunoSEQ multiplex PCR; TCRdb's version includes in-frame clones alone and lacks a portion of them. The table records about 230,000 clones, 77% of them present only once. Sequencing was carried out using PBMCs. The receptors here all came from a woman aged 60-70 years in good health and CMV-seropositive.

The V and J genes are TRBV25-1 and TRBJ1-3; D possibly corresponds to TRBD1 (5 bases). The CDR3 sequence is 17 residues long. Trimming pared 1 base from V and 0 bases from J, leaving 13 bases between. Germline V CDR1 and CDR2: MGHDK, SYGVNS. In DNA, the CDR3 is TGTGCCAGCAGTGAATCTATTTGGGGCAACTCTGGAAACACCATATATTTT. It is translated as CASSESIWGNSGNTIYF.

V is TRBV10-3 and J is TRBJ2-7; D may be TRBD1 (5 bases). The CDR3 runs 13 residues. Between the trimmed V and J ends, which lost 7 bases and 0 bases, there was a span of 10 bases. Germline V gene lookup returns CDR1 ENHRY and CDR2 SYGVKD. CDR3 sequence (DNA): TGTGCCATCAAGGTCAGGGACTCCTACGAGCAGTACTTC. Residues: CAIKVRDSYEQYF.

V and J are TRBV7-6 and TRBJ1-3; D gene unclear. V lost 1 base, J lost 0 bases, and 10 bases lay in between. The CDR3 sequence is 16 residues long. Germline values: CDR1 SGHVS, CDR2 FNYEAQ. The CDR3: CASSLVAGASGNTIYF. The CDR3, as DNA: TGTGCCAGCAGCTTAGTCGCCGGAGCCTCTGGAAACACCATATATTTT.

The chain employs TRBV10-3 and TRBJ2-6, with 7 bases identical to TRBD1. Germline V CDR1 and CDR2: ENHRY, SYGVKD. The CDR3 length is 16 residues. With 6 bases clipped from V and 0 bases from J, the junction kept 5 bases outside the gene matches. CDR3 DNA sequence: TGTGCCATCAGGCCGGGACAGAGCTCTGGGGCCAACGTCCTGACTTTC. Its protein product is CAIRPGQSSGANVLTF.

The chain has TRBV2 and TRBJ1-2, with D uncertain. The germline gives CDR1 SNHLY, CDR2 FYNNEI. Trimming shortened V by 1 base and J by 0 bases, and 9 bases separated the two germline ends. This CDR3 contains 15 residues. CDR3 sequence: CASSEGAGTNYGYTF. The CDR3 DNA follows: TGTGCCAGCAGTGAAGGGGCAGGAACTAACTATGGCTACACCTTC.